One sample yielded the 14 T cell receptor beta chains listed below, sequenced in a study of cytomegalovirus exposure and HLA in healthy donors. 60 Vbeta and 13 Jbeta primers were used in PCR. TCRdb's copy holds only in-frame clones and misses some; the assay was immunoSEQ multiplex PCR. The table includes 70,000 to 90,000 clones, about 60% detected once. Material for sequencing was PBMCs. The receptor set was obtained from a woman in her thirties or forties in good health and CMV-seropositive.

The chain joins TRBV10-1 to TRBJ2-1, with TRBD2 matching over 9 bases. CDR3 length: 15 amino acids. CDR1 is WNHNN, CDR2 SYGVQD, per germline (reference sequence). J was trimmed by 5 bases and V by 3 bases; bases with no gene match: 5. In nucleotides, the CDR3 is TGCGCCAGCAGTGATCCGGGACTAGCCCACAATGAGCAGTTCTTC. Translating it yields CASSDPGLAHNEQFF.

The rearrangement joins TRBV14 to TRBJ1-2; D remains unclear. The ends were cut back, 0 bases at V and 4 bases at J, with 6 bases in the middle. The CDR3 runs 13 residues. Germline CDR1 SGHDN, CDR2 FVKESK. CDR3 sequence: CASSQDRSYGYTF. DNA of the CDR3: TGTGCCAGCAGCCAAGATAGGAGCTATGGCTACACCTTC.

V usage is TRBV6-5 and J usage is TRBJ2-3; 7 nucleotides match TRBD2. The J segment lost 6 bases and the V segment lost 8 bases, leaving 2 bases of the junction unmatched. Germline V gives CDR1 MNHEY, CDR2 SVGAGI. The CDR3 totals 11 residues. The CDR3 is CASRGVDTQYF. The DNA for the CDR3 is TGTGCCAGCCGGGGGGTGGATACGCAGTATTTT.

This clone was seen a handful of times. The CDR3 DNA is TGTGCCAGCAGTGGCCCGGGAGGCTACGAGCAGTACTTC. This sequence encodes CASSGPGGYEQYF. This chain connects TRBV2 to TRBJ2-7; 7 nucleotides line up with TRBD2. Unmatched junction bases numbered 3, after V lost 4 bases and J lost 3 bases. The CDR3 has 13 residues. The germline V gene has CDR1 SNHLY and CDR2 FYNNEI.

The chain links TRBV25-1 to TRBJ1-1; possibly TRBD1 for D (6 bases). CDR3 size: 14 residues. The V end lost 4 bases, the J end lost 7 bases, and 16 bases lay between the germline ends. Germline V CDR1 and CDR2: MGHDK, SYGVNS. The CDR3 sequence: CASSVGAGADEAFF. CDR3 nucleotide sequence: TGTGCCAGCAGTGTGGGCGCAGGGGCGGATGAAGCTTTCTTT.

V and J are TRBV9 and TRBJ1-4, with 9 bases matching TRBD1. V shed 2 bases and J 5 bases; nucleotides not matched to a gene: 4. Per the germline V gene, CDR1 is SGDLS and CDR2 is YYNGEE. The CDR3 consists of 15 residues. The CDR3 here is CASSVTGTGNEKLFF. Here the CDR3 DNA reads TGTGCCAGCAGCGTTACCGGGACAGGGAATGAAAAACTGTTTTTT. The full variable domain, completed using reference TRBV9 and TRBJ1-4, is DSGVTQTPKHLITATGQRVTLRCSPRSGDLSVYWYQQSLDQGLQFLIQYYNGEERAKGNILERFSAQQFPDLHSELNLSSLELGDSALYFCASSVTGTGNEKLFFGSGTQLSVL.

DNA of the CDR3: TGTGCCAGCAGCCCTGGGGGGGGCCGGGGGAGGGAGACCCAGTACTTC. Translation: CASSPGGGRGRETQYF. The V and J genes are TRBV5-4 and TRBJ2-5, with D possibly matching TRBD2 (7 bases). This CDR3 region has 16 residues. The germline CDR1 and CDR2 sequences are SGHNT and YYREEE (reference sequence). Deletions cut 4 bases from V and 5 bases from J, with 21 bases between.

The chain uses TRBV6-6 and TRBJ2-2; D may be TRBD2 (6 bases). Germline lookup yields CDR1 MNHNY and CDR2 SVGAGI (reference sequence). The CDR3 is 15 residues long. V was pared by 6 bases and J by 3 bases, with 14 bases between. CDR3 in amino acids: CASRSRDSYTGELFF. In nucleotides, the CDR3 is TGTGCCAGCAGGTCCCGGGACTCCTACACCGGGGAGCTGTTTTTT.

This chain connects TRBV7-9 to TRBJ2-3, with D possibly TRBD2 on 7 matching bases. CDR1 and CDR2 from the germline V gene are SEHNR and FQNEAQ (reference sequence). Trimming took off 4 bases at V and 6 bases at J, with 14 bases between the two ends. The CDR3 runs to 14 residues. This CDR3 is CASSSKGGADTQYF. CDR3 sequence (DNA): TGTGCCAGCAGCTCGAAGGGGGGGGCGGATACGCAGTATTTT.

This clone was seen only a few times. The chain's CDR3 is CASSREETQYF. CDR3 coding DNA: TGTGCCAGCAGTCGAGAAGAGACCCAGTACTTC. This chain joins TRBV6-6 and TRBJ2-5; D is unresolved. CDR1 is MNHNY and CDR2 is SVGAGI in the germline V gene (reference sequence). The CDR3 is 11 residues long. The V end was cut by 5 bases, the J end by 3 bases, with 4 bases between.

Only a few counts were recorded for this clone. The rearrangement links TRBV7-9 to TRBJ2-1, with TRBD1 matching 9 bases. From germline, CDR1 is SEHNR and CDR2 FQNEAQ (reference sequence). This CDR3 has 14 residues. Unmatched junction bases numbered 7, after V lost 4 bases and J lost 9 bases. In DNA, the CDR3 is TGTGCCAGCAGCTCGACAGGGGGAGGTGGTGAGCAGTTCTTC. Translation gives CASSSTGGGGEQFF.

This clone was recorded only once. V gene TRBV10-3 combines with J gene TRBJ2-2; TRBD1 is a possible D gene (5 bases). Trimming cost V 7 bases and J 2 bases, with 11 bases left between them. There are 14 residues in the CDR3. Germline V gene data show CDR1 as ENHRY and CDR2 as SYGVKD. CDR3: CAIKQAANTGELFF. The CDR3, as DNA: TGTGCCATCAAACAGGCTGCCAACACCGGGGAGCTGTTTTTT.

The rearrangement links TRBV4-1 to TRBJ2-7; 8 positions match TRBD2. CDR1 and CDR2 (germline): MGHRA, YSYEKL. The CDR3 spans 14 residues. The J segment lost 6 bases and the V segment lost 4 bases, leaving 8 bases of the junction unmatched. The CDR3 DNA follows: TGCGCCAGCAGCCCACTAGCGGCCACGGGCGAGCAGTACTTC. This gives the protein CASSPLAATGEQYF.

The chain has TRBV4-3 and TRBJ1-2; a possible D gene is TRBD1 (5 bases). V lost 0 bases and J 2 bases, leaving 19 bases between the germline ends. The V gene's germline CDR1 is LGHNA and CDR2 YSLEER. This CDR3 is built from 18 residues. In DNA, the CDR3 is TGCGCCAGCAGCCAAGAAGGAGGGGCCGGCGGCAGCAACTATGGCTACACCTTC. Amino acids: CASSQEGGAGGSNYGYTF.